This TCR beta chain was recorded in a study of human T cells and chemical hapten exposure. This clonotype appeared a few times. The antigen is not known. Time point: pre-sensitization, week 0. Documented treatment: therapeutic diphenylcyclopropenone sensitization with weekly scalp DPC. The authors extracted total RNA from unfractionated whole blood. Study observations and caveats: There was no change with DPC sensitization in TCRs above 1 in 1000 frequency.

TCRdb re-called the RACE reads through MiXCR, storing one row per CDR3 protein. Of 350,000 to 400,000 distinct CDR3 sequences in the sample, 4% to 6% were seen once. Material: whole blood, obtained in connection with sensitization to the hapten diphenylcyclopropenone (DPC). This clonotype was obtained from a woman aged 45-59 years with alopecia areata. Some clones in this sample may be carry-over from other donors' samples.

CDR3 nucleotides: TGTGCCACCAGCAGAGGAGTCGGCAGGGTGAGCGCCGAAGCTTTCTTT. Its translation is CATSRGVGRVSAEAFF. This chain connects TRBV15 to TRBJ1-1; weak D call: TRBD1 (5 bases). Germline-derived CDR1 and CDR2 are LNHNV and YYDKDF (reference sequence). This CDR3 region has 16 residues. V was trimmed by 1 base and J by 8 bases, leaving 20 bases between them.